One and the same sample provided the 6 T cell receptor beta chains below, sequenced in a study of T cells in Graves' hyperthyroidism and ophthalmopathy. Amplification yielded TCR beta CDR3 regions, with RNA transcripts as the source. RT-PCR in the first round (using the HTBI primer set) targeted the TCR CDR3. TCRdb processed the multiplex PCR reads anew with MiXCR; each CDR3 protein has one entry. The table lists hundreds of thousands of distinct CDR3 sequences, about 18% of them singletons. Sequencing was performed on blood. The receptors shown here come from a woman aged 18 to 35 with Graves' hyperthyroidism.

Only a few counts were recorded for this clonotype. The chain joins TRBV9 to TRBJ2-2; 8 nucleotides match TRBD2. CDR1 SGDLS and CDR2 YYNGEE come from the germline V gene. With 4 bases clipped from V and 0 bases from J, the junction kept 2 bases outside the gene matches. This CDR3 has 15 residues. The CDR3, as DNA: TGTGCCAGCAGCCGTAGCGGGACGAACACCGGGGAGCTGTTTTTT. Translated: CASSRSGTNTGELFF.

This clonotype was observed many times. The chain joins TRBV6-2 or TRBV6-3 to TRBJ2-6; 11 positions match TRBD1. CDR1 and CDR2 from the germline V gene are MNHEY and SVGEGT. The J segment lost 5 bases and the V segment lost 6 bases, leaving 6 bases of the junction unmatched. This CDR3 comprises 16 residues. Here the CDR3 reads CASSLGQGVWANVLTF. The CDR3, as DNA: TGTGCCAGCAGCTTGGGACAGGGGGTTTGGGCCAACGTCCTGACTTTC.

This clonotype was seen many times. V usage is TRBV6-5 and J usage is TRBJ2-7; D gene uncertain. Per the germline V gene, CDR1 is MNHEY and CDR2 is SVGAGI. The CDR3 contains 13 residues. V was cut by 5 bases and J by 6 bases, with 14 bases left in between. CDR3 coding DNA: TGTGCCAGCAGTCCGAGTGAGGCGCGCGAGCAGTACTTC. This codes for CASSPSEAREQYF.

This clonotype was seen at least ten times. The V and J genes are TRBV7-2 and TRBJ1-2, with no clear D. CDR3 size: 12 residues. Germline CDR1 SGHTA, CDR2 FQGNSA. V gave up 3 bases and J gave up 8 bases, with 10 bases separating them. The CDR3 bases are TGTGCCAGCAGCTTTACCGATGCCGGCTACACCTTC. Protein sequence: CASSFTDAGYTF.

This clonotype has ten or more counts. CDR3 loop: CATRGETEAFF. In DNA, the CDR3 is TGCGCCACACGGGGGGAAACTGAAGCTTTCTTT. This sequence joins TRBV10-2 and TRBJ1-1; tentative D call: TRBD1 (5 bases). The CDR3 is made up of 11 amino acids. Trimming left V 10 bases short and J 5 bases short, with 11 bases between. Germline V CDR1 and CDR2: WSHSY, SAAADI.

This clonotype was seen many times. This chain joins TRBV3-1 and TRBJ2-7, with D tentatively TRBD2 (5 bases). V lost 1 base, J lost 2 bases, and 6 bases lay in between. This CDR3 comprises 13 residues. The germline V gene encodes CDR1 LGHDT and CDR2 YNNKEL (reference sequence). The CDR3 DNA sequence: TGTGCCAGCAGCCAAGTGAGGGCCTACGAGCAGTACTTC. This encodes CASSQVRAYEQYF.